Below, 30 T cell receptor beta chains from the same sample are listed, as sequenced in a study of cytomegalovirus exposure and HLA in healthy donors. TCRdb keeps only in-frame clones here, not all; method: immunoSEQ multiplex PCR. The sample holds about 330,000 clones; 86% are singletons and the top ten take approximately 0.84%. The specimen was PBMCs. The receptors stem from a woman under 30 in good health and CMV-seronegative.

This chain links TRBV7-2 with TRBJ2-3, with D possibly TRBD2 on 5 matching bases. The CDR3 length is 16 residues. V shed 2 bases and J shed 0 bases, with 12 bases lying between them. Germline V gene data show CDR1 as SGHTA and CDR2 as FQGNSA. CDR3 sequence: CASSLWEKPSTDTQYF. The CDR3 region has the DNA TGTGCCAGCAGCTTATGGGAGAAACCAAGCACAGATACGCAGTATTTT. The whole variable domain, remainder taken from reference TRBV7-2 and TRBJ2-3, is GAGVSQSPSNKVTEKGKDVELRCDPISGHTALYWYRQSLGQGLEFLIYFQGNSAPDKSGLPSDRFSAERTGGSVSTLTIQRTQQEDSAVYLCASSLWEKPSTDTQYFGPGTRLTVL.

This clone was seen a handful of times. The rearrangement uses TRBV2 and TRBJ1-2; 7 positions agree with TRBD1. This CDR3 spans 13 amino acids. Per germline, CDR1 SNHLY and CDR2 FYNNEI. The trim removed 10 bases at V and 2 bases at J, leaving 7 bases unmatched. This chain's CDR3 is CATKTGTNYGYTF. In DNA form, the CDR3 reads TGTGCCACCAAGACAGGGACCAACTATGGCTACACCTTC.

CDR3 protein: CASIGAGGPDEQYF. CDR3 DNA: TGTGCCAGCATTGGAGCGGGAGGGCCCGACGAGCAGTACTTC. The rearrangement joins TRBV2 to TRBJ2-7, with 10 bases fitting TRBD2. The CDR3 runs to 14 residues. V lost 7 bases, J lost 5 bases, and 8 bases stayed unmatched. Germline V gene sequence: CDR1 SNHLY, CDR2 FYNNEI.

This sequence joins TRBV5-1 and TRBJ2-7; possibly TRBD2 for D (6 bases). Germline loops: CDR1 SGHRS, CDR2 YFSETQ. This CDR3 has 14 amino acids. Trimming removed 4 bases at V and 3 bases at J, with 14 bases between. The CDR3 DNA follows: TGCGCCAGCAGCCTTCTAGCGAAGAACTACGAGCAGTACTTC. This encodes CASSLLAKNYEQYF.

The chain recombines TRBV4-1 with TRBJ2-5; 7 positions match TRBD1. From germline, CDR1 is MGHRA and CDR2 YSYEKL. The CDR3 is 16 residues long. The junction had 7 bases not matched to a gene; V was cut back by 1 base and J by 2 bases. The CDR3 region has the DNA TGCGCCAGCAGCCAAGGAGAGGGGGCAGTTCAAGAGACCCAGTACTTC. Translating it yields CASSQGEGAVQETQYF.

The chain has TRBV27 and TRBJ2-2; no definite D call. This CDR3 has 13 amino acids. The germline V and J ends were trimmed by 6 bases and 0 bases, with 5 bases remaining between them. Germline CDR1 and CDR2: MNHEY and SMNVEV (reference sequence). Here the CDR3 reads CASRHTNTGELFF. The DNA for the CDR3 is TGTGCCAGCAGACACACGAACACCGGGGAGCTGTTTTTT.

For this clone: In the same sample, other DNA sequences code for this CDR3. The J gene is TRBJ2-7, the V gene TRBV27; perhaps TRBD2 as D (7 bases). Trimming took off 3 bases at V and 0 bases at J, with 12 bases between the two ends. CDR1 is MNHEY, CDR2 SMNVEV, per germline (reference sequence). This CDR3 contains 15 residues. DNA for the CDR3: TGTGCCAGCAGTTTGAGGGGGGGCTCCTCCTACGAGCAGTACTTC. Encoded protein: CASSLRGGSSYEQYF.

The chain is built from TRBV4-1 and TRBJ2-1, with a weak D call TRBD2 (5 bases). Germline V gene sequence: CDR1 MGHRA, CDR2 YSYEKL. V was trimmed by 6 bases and J by 0 bases, leaving 15 bases between them. The CDR3 loop spans 16 amino acids. The chain's CDR3 is CASSPFGESSYNEQFF. DNA of the CDR3: TGCGCCAGCAGTCCCTTTGGGGAGAGCTCCTACAATGAGCAGTTCTTC.

This sequence joins TRBV19 and TRBJ1-4; D is unresolved. The V gene lost 6 bases and the J gene lost 1 base, with 9 bases spanning the gap. This CDR3 spans 14 amino acids. Germline CDR1 reads LNHDA; CDR2 reads SQIVND (reference sequence). The CDR3 is CASRTSGTNEKLFF. DNA for the CDR3: TGTGCCAGTAGGACCTCGGGAACTAATGAAAAACTGTTTTTT.

The CDR3 here is CASSRGLGDEQYF. Here the CDR3 DNA reads TGTGCCAGTAGTCGCGGACTAGGGGACGAGCAGTACTTC. The V call is TRBV19, the J call TRBJ2-7; 7 bases fit TRBD2. Trimming at V came to 5 bases and at J to 5 bases, leaving 6 bases not matched to a gene. Germline values: CDR1 LNHDA, CDR2 SQIVND (reference sequence). CDR3 length equals 13 residues.

The V and J genes are TRBV7-2 and TRBJ2-7, with D perhaps matching TRBD1 (5 bases). CDR1 and CDR2 from the germline V gene are SGHTA and FQGNSA. CDR3 length: 15 residues. V was shortened by 5 bases and J by 0 bases, with 14 bases between the two germline ends. CDR3: CASSRQGLSSYEQYF. The CDR3 region has the DNA TGTGCCAGCAGCCGGCAGGGATTGAGCTCCTACGAGCAGTACTTC. Looking up the rest from reference TRBV7-2 and TRBJ2-7 gives the full variable domain: GAGVSQSPSNKVTEKGKDVELRCDPISGHTALYWYRQSLGQGLEFLIYFQGNSAPDKSGLPSDRFSAERTGGSVSTLTIQRTQQEDSAVYLCASSRQGLSSYEQYFGPGTRLTVT.

V and J are TRBV5-6 and TRBJ2-7; 10 bases fit TRBD1. V gave up 3 bases and J gave up 6 bases; unmatched junction bases: 9. CDR3 length: 15 amino acids. Germline values: CDR1 SGHDT, CDR2 YYEEEE. The CDR3 DNA is TGTGCCAGCAGCTCCCCGGGACAGGGGACCGGCGAGCAGTACTTC. Its translation: CASSSPGQGTGEQYF.

The rearrangement joins TRBV11-3 to TRBJ2-2; 7 bases match TRBD1. This CDR3 region has 15 residues. CDR1 is SGHNT, CDR2 YENEEA, per germline. V trimming: 1 base; J trimming: 6 bases; junction bases outside the gene matches: 5. Here the CDR3 reads CASSLVTGKAGELFF. CDR3 DNA sequence: TGTGCCAGCAGCTTAGTGACAGGGAAGGCCGGGGAGCTGTTTTTT.

The chain has TRBV4-2 and TRBJ1-1; D gene unclear. This CDR3 comprises 15 residues. Trimming cost V 0 bases and J 1 base, with 9 bases left between them. The germline gives CDR1 LGHNA, CDR2 YNFKEQ. The CDR3 sequence: CASSQDWLQNTEAFF. CDR3 nucleotides: TGTGCCAGCAGCCAAGATTGGCTCCAGAACACTGAAGCTTTCTTT.

The J gene is TRBJ1-1, the V gene TRBV4-2; D not certain. Trimming stripped 2 bases from V and 5 bases from J, with 18 bases between. Germline CDR1 LGHNA, CDR2 YNFKEQ. The CDR3 runs 16 residues. The CDR3, as DNA: TGTGCCAGCAGCCAACCGTTCAAGGGAGGGTGGACTGAAGCTTTCTTT. It codes for CASSQPFKGGWTEAFF.

The CDR3: CASSPTNMGLPEETQYF. CDR3 in DNA: TGTGCCAGCTCACCTACAAACATGGGACTACCTGAAGAGACCCAGTACTTC. This chain links TRBV18 with TRBJ2-5; TRBD2 agrees at 7 bases. The germline V gene has CDR1 KGHSH and CDR2 LQKENI. J was trimmed by 3 bases and V by 3 bases; bases with no gene match: 13. This CDR3 has 17 residues.

The table lists this clone with a few counts. The chain employs TRBV27 and TRBJ2-7; maybe TRBD2 (6 bases). Germline CDR1 and CDR2: MNHEY and SMNVEV (reference sequence). The CDR3 contains 14 residues. The ends were cut back, 0 bases at V and 4 bases at J, with 10 bases in the middle. For the CDR3, the DNA is TGTGCCAGCAGTTTATCGACTCTAGCGTACGAGCAGTACTTC. Amino acids: CASSLSTLAYEQYF.

The genes are TRBV5-1 and TRBJ2-2; TRBD2 matches at 10 bases. Unmatched junction bases numbered 9, after V lost 1 base and J lost 6 bases. The CDR3 runs 17 residues. The V gene's germline CDR1 is SGHRS and CDR2 YFSETQ. CDR3 amino acids: CASSLRSGTSVAGELFF. The CDR3 DNA reads TGCGCCAGCAGCTTGCGATCCGGGACTAGCGTAGCCGGGGAGCTGTTTTTT.

The chain has TRBV2 and TRBJ2-6; the D is unclear. This CDR3 comprises 13 residues. Germline V gene sequence: CDR1 SNHLY, CDR2 FYNNEI. Trimming cost V 6 bases and J 2 bases, with 5 bases left between them. The CDR3 sequence: CASSRTGANVLTF. CDR3 nucleotide sequence: TGTGCCAGCAGCAGGACTGGGGCCAACGTCCTGACTTTC.

The J gene is TRBJ1-5, the V gene TRBV9, with 7 bases matching TRBD1. The CDR3 covers 15 residues. The junction had 6 bases not matched to a gene; V was cut back by 0 bases and J by 6 bases. Germline CDR1 and CDR2: SGDLS and YYNGEE. The CDR3 DNA sequence: TGTGCCAGCAGCGTAGGAGGGGGCGCGGGTCAGCCCCAGCATTTT. It codes for CASSVGGGAGQPQHF.

The chain employs TRBV6-5 and TRBJ2-7, with D tentatively TRBD1 (5 bases). Trimming pared 0 bases from V and 2 bases from J, leaving 11 bases between. This CDR3 is 15 amino acids long. Germline assignment: CDR1 MNHEY and CDR2 SVGAGI. The CDR3 protein is CASSYSTREPYEQYF. DNA for the CDR3: TGTGCCAGCAGTTACTCGACCAGGGAACCCTACGAGCAGTACTTC.

The chain links TRBV6-5 to TRBJ2-3; 10 positions match TRBD2. J gave up 9 bases and V 6 bases, and 9 bases lay outside the gene matches. The CDR3 totals 14 residues. Germline V lookup: CDR1 MNHEY, CDR2 SVGAGI. The CDR3 sequence: CASSRTLAGETQYF. The CDR3 DNA sequence: TGTGCCAGCAGCCGAACGCTAGCGGGAGAGACGCAGTATTTT.

The rearrangement links TRBV18 to TRBJ2-2; D is undetermined. From germline, CDR1 is KGHSH and CDR2 LQKENI. V shed 6 bases and J shed 8 bases, with 13 bases lying between them. This CDR3 has 13 amino acids. CDR3 amino acids: CASSPGPAGELFF. The CDR3 region has the DNA TGTGCCAGCTCTCCGGGTCCCGCGGGGGAGCTGTTTTTT.

The rearrangement joins TRBV7-8 to TRBJ2-7; D perhaps matches TRBD2 (5 bases). The germline V gene has CDR1 SGHVS and CDR2 FQNEAQ. Deletions cut 5 bases from V and 0 bases from J, with 14 bases between. This CDR3 is 15 amino acids long. The CDR3 spells CASSHGLSSSYEQYF. CDR3 bases: TGTGCCAGCAGCCACGGACTCTCTAGCTCCTACGAGCAGTACTTC.

The chain is built from TRBV6-5 and TRBJ1-2; possible D gene TRBD1, 6 bases. V was cut by 7 bases and J by 2 bases, with 14 bases left in between. CDR1 is MNHEY, CDR2 SVGAGI, per germline. The CDR3 totals 14 residues. For the CDR3, the DNA is TGTGCCAGCAACAAGGTGCAGGGGAACTATGGCTACACCTTC. Translation gives CASNKVQGNYGYTF.

The chain uses TRBV6-1 and TRBJ2-1, with 12 bases lining up with TRBD2. CDR1 is MNHNS and CDR2 is SASEGT in the germline V gene. J was trimmed by 3 bases and V by 7 bases; bases with no gene match: 4. The CDR3 has 15 residues. This chain's CDR3 is CASNRLAGDYNEQFF. Written as DNA, the CDR3 is TGTGCCAGCAACCGACTAGCGGGGGACTACAATGAGCAGTTCTTC.

The V call is TRBV9, the J call TRBJ1-2; a possible D gene is TRBD1 (6 bases). Germline CDR1 and CDR2: SGDLS and YYNGEE. This CDR3 is 13 amino acids long. Trimming removed 3 bases from V and 1 base from J, with 7 bases in between. The DNA of the CDR3 is TGTGCCAGCAGCGCGGGACATAACTATGGCTACACCTTC. This sequence encodes CASSAGHNYGYTF.

The chain recombines TRBV5-3 with TRBJ2-7; possible D gene TRBD1, 6 bases. TRBV5-3 is designated an ORF whose function remains uncertain. This CDR3 has 15 amino acids. Deletions cut 2 bases from V and 3 bases from J, with 15 bases between. Written as DNA, the CDR3 is TGTGCCAGAAGCTTCCAGGGGCCCATCCGCTACGAGCAGTACTTC. Its protein is CARSFQGPIRYEQYF.

The chain couples TRBV6-5 to TRBJ2-5; D unresolved. The germline V gene has CDR1 MNHEY and CDR2 SVGAGI. CDR3 length: 13 residues. Trimming removed 8 bases from V and 4 bases from J, with 14 bases in between. In nucleotides, the CDR3 is TGTGCCAGCTCGTGGGCTCCCTCAGAGACCCAGTACTTC. Its translation: CASSWAPSETQYF.

The chain links TRBV4-3 to TRBJ1-2, with D possibly TRBD1 on 6 matching bases. This CDR3 has 12 residues. In germline, CDR1 is LGHNA, CDR2 YSLEER. V was trimmed by 2 bases and J by 8 bases, leaving 9 bases between them. The CDR3 DNA is TGCGCCAGCAGCCAACAGGGGTTGGGCTACACCTTC. Its protein is CASSQQGLGYTF.